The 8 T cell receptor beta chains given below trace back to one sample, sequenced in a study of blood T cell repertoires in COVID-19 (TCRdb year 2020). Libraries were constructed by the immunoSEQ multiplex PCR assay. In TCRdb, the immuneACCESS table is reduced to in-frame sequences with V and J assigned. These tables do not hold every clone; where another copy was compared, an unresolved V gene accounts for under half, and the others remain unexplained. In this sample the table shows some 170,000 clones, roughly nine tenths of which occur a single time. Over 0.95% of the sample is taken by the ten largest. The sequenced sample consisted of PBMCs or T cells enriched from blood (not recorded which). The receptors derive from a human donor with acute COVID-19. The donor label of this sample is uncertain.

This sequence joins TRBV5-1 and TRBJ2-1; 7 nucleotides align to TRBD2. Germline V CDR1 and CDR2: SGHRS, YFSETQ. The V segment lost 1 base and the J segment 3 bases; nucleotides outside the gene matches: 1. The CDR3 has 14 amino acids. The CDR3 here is CASSLREGYNEQFF. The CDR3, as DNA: TGCGCCAGCAGCTTGAGGGAGGGCTACAATGAGCAGTTCTTC.

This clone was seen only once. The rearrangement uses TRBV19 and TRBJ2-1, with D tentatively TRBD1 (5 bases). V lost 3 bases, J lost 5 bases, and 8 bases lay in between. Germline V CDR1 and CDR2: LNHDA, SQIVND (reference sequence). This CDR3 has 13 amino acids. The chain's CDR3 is CASSITDNNEQFF. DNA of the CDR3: TGTGCCAGTAGTATCACGGACAACAATGAGCAGTTCTTC.

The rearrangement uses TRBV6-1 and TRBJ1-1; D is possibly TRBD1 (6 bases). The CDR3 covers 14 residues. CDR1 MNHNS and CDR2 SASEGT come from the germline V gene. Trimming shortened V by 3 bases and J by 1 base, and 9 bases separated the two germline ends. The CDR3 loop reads CASSEGHPNTEAFF. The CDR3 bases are TGTGCCAGCAGTGAGGGACACCCGAACACTGAAGCTTTCTTT.

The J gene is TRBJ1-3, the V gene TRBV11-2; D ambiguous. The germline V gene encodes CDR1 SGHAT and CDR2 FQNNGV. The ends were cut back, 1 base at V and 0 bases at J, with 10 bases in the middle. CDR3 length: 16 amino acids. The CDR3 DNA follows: TGTGCCAGCAGCTTAGGCGGGGTCTTCTCTGGAAACACCATATATTTT. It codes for CASSLGGVFSGNTIYF.

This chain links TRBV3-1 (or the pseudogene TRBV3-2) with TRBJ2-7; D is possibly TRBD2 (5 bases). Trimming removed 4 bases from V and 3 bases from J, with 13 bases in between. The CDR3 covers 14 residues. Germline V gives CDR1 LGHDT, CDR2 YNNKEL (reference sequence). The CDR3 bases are TGTGCCAGCAGCCCCCAGACGGGGTTCTACGAGCAGTACTTC. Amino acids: CASSPQTGFYEQYF.

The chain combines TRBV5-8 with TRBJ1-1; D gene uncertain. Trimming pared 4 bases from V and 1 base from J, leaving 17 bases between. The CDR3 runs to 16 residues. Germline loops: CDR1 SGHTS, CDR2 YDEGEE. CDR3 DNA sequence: TGTGCCAGCAGCCTAAGTGGCGGGGTCGGGAACACTGAAGCTTTCTTT. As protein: CASSLSGGVGNTEAFF.

The CDR3 sequence: CASSVAPGNTEAFF. CDR3 coding DNA: TGTGCCAGCAGCGTAGCTCCGGGTAACACTGAAGCTTTCTTT. This chain connects TRBV9 to TRBJ1-1; D gene ambiguous. The CDR3 is 14 amino acids. Germline V CDR1 and CDR2: SGDLS, YYNGEE. Between the trimmed V and J ends, which lost 0 bases and 2 bases, there was a span of 8 bases.

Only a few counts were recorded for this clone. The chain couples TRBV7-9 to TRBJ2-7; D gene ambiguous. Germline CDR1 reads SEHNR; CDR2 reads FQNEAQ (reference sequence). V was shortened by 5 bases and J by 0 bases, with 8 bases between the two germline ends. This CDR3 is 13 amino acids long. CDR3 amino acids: CASSTPGSYEQYF. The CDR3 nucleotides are TGTGCCAGCAGCACCCCGGGCTCCTACGAGCAGTACTTC.